Listed below are T cell receptor beta chains from one sample, sequenced in a study of T cells in Graves' hyperthyroidism and ophthalmopathy. TCRdb independently ran MiXCR on the multiplex PCR reads; one entry per CDR3 protein. The sample yields around 420,000 distinct CDR3 sequences, roughly 13% seen once. The sample was blood. These receptors came from a woman younger than 35 with Graves' hyperthyroidism. Both conserved end residues are part of each CDR3. The D gene is left open where the match is weak. Some rows mark clone size as missing; the rest say once, few, many or name a class of expanded clone.

d_call	v_call	j_call	clone_size	cdr3_nt	cdr3_aa
TRBD2	TRBV7-3	TRBJ2-1	many	TGTGCCAGCAGCTTAGGGACTAGCGGGAGGGCTGAGCAGTTCTTC	CASSLGTSGRAEQFF
.	TRBV11-3	TRBJ1-6	few	TGTGCCAGCAGCTTAACACAGGAAGTGTCACCCCTCCACTTT	CASSLTQEVSPLHF
TRBD2	TRBV15	TRBJ2-1	many	TGTGCCACCAGCAGGGGGCCGGGACTAGCTGTCAATGAGCAGTTCTTC	CATSRGPGLAVNEQFF
.	TRBV6-5	TRBJ2-2	.	TGTGCCAGCAGTTACTCTCCGGGGGTGAACACCGGGGAGCTGTTTTTT	CASSYSPGVNTGELFF
TRBD1	TRBV27	TRBJ1-1	many	TGTGCCAGCAGTCAGTGGACAGGGAGGAACACTGAAGCTTTCTTT	CASSQWTGRNTEAFF
.	TRBV27	TRBJ1-6	many	TGTGCCAGCAGTCCGGGACGTGATAATTCACCCCTCCACTTT	CASSPGRDNSPLHF
.	TRBV29-1	TRBJ2-7	few	TGCAGCGCTAAGTCCAGTGGCCACGAGCAGTACTTC	CSAKSSGHEQYF
.	TRBV30	TRBJ2-7	few	TGTGCCTGGACCAACAGGCACTACGAGCAGTACTTC	CAWTNRHYEQYF
.	TRBV28	TRBJ1-2	many	TGTGCCAGCAGTTTAAAGGGCGCCTATGGCTACACCTTC	CASSLKGAYGYTF
.	TRBV30	TRBJ1-2	many	TGTGCCTGGAACAAGGCAGGGAATGGCTACACCTTC	CAWNKAGNGYTF
.	TRBV12-3/TRBV12-4	TRBJ2-7	many	TGTGCCAGCAGTTTACCGGGGTTCCACGAGCAGTACTTC	CASSLPGFHEQYF
TRBD1	TRBV28	TRBJ2-3	few	TGTGCCAGCAGTTTATACCCCCGGACAGGGGCCTTCACAGATACGCAGTATTTT	CASSLYPRTGAFTDTQYF
TRBD1	TRBV5-1	TRBJ2-7	many	TGCGCCAGCAGCTCCGGACAGGCCAGCTCCTACGAGCAGTACTTC	CASSSGQASSYEQYF
TRBD2	TRBV30	TRBJ2-3	many	TGTGCCTGGAGTGTATTTGGACTAGCGGGAGAAGATACGCAGTATTTT	CAWSVFGLAGEDTQYF
.	TRBV7-3	TRBJ2-1	many	TGTGCCAGCAGCTTAACAGCGGCCAACAATGAGCAGTTCTTC	CASSLTAANNEQFF
.	TRBV5-1	TRBJ2-7	many	TGCGCCAGCAGCTCGCTCCAGGGACGGAATTACTACGAGCAGTACTTC	CASSSLQGRNYYEQYF
.	TRBV12-3/TRBV12-4	TRBJ1-1	.	TGTGCCAGCAGAATGGACCGTCACATTGAAGCTTTCTTT	CASRMDRHIEAFF
.	TRBV20-1	TRBJ2-5	few	TGCAGTGCTGGGGGGGCAGAGACCCAGTACTTC	CSAGGAETQYF
.	TRBV20-1	TRBJ2-7	many	TGCAGCGCTATACCACGAACAGGGTTAAATTACGAGCAGTACTTC	CSAIPRTGLNYEQYF
TRBD1	TRBV18	TRBJ1-2	.	TGTGCCAGCTCACCGGTGGGACAGGGGGCATCGGAAGGCTACACCTTC	CASSPVGQGASEGYTF
.	TRBV20-1	TRBJ2-1	few	TGCAGCGTCCGGGCCTCAGCGGGTACTTACAATGAGCAGTTCTTC	CSVRASAGTYNEQFF
TRBD1	TRBV7-8	TRBJ2-5	.	TGTGCCAGCAGCTTACAGGACAGGGAAGAGACCCAGTACTTC	CASSLQDREETQYF
.	TRBV3-1	TRBJ1-2	many	TGTGCCAGCAGCCAAGGACAGGCCTATGGCTACACCTTC	CASSQGQAYGYTF
TRBD1	TRBV6-2/TRBV6-3	TRBJ2-7	many	TGTGCCAGCAGTTGGATAGTAACTGACAGGGTTGATGGCGAGCAGTACTTC	CASSWIVTDRVDGEQYF
TRBD2	TRBV7-2	TRBJ2-3	many	TGTGCCAGCAGCTTAGGTGGGGGGGGGAGATCAGATACGCAGTATTTT	CASSLGGGGRSDTQYF
TRBD1	TRBV2	TRBJ2-5	many	TGTGCCAGCAGCGGACAGGTTGAAGAGACCCAGTACTTC	CASSGQVEETQYF
.	TRBV28	TRBJ1-2	many	TGTGCCAGCAGTTTCATCAGGGCCACGGGTGGCTACACCTTC	CASSFIRATGGYTF
.	TRBV28	TRBJ1-5	.	TGTGCCAGCAGTTTACAGTCTGGGCTAGGGGGCAATCAGCCCCAGCATTTT	CASSLQSGLGGNQPQHF
.	TRBV20-1	TRBJ1-1	many	TGCAGTGCTAGAGCAGTGAACACTGAAGCTTTCTTT	CSARAVNTEAFF
TRBD1	TRBV28	TRBJ2-3	many	TGTGCCAGCAGTTTGACAGGGGATACAGATACGCAGTATTTT	CASSLTGDTDTQYF
.	TRBV5-1	TRBJ2-3	few	TGCGCCAGCAGCCCCGGCGGAAGGGGTGGCCCAGATACGCAGTATTTT	CASSPGGRGGPDTQYF
.	TRBV6-1	TRBJ2-5	many	TGTGCCAGCAGTACCCGGGACGAGGGATCGGAGCAAGAGACCCAGTACTTC	CASSTRDEGSEQETQYF
.	TRBV12-3/TRBV12-4	TRBJ1-1	many	TGTGCCAGCAGTCCGACAGCGAACACTGAAGCTTTCTTT	CASSPTANTEAFF
TRBD1	TRBV6-2/TRBV6-3	TRBJ2-4	many	TGTGCCAGCAGTCGCGACAGGGGGTCTCTAGCCAAAAACATTCAGTACTTC	CASSRDRGSLAKNIQYF
TRBD1	TRBV19	TRBJ1-4	few	TGTGCCAGTACGCTGACAGGGAGAGCAACTAATGAAAAACTGTTTTTT	CASTLTGRATNEKLFF